The 20 T cell receptor beta chains listed next were all sequenced from one sample in a study of cytomegalovirus exposure and HLA in healthy donors. 60 Vbeta and 13 Jbeta primers were used in PCR. Sequencing was performed with immunoSEQ multiplex PCR; in TCRdb, only in-frame clones are kept and a portion is missing. The table lists 160,000 or so clones, approximately 80% of them singletons. Source material: PBMCs. Source of these receptors: a woman younger than 45 in good health and CMV-seropositive.

This clone was seen a single time. CDR3 DNA: TGTGCCAGCAGTGAAGGTGGGGGGGAAAACTACGAGCAGTACTTC. As protein: CASSEGGGENYEQYF. The chain carries TRBV2 and TRBJ2-7, with TRBD2 matching 7 bases. V lost 1 base, J lost 3 bases, and 6 bases stayed unmatched. The germline gives CDR1 SNHLY, CDR2 FYNNEI. The CDR3 sequence is 15 residues long.

This clone has a single count. The chain carries TRBV4-1 and TRBJ1-5; the match to TRBD1 covers 7 bases. In germline, CDR1 is MGHRA, CDR2 YSYEKL. The V and J ends lost 7 bases and 1 base, in that order; junction bases with no gene match: 10. The CDR3 is made up of 16 amino acids. CDR3 coding DNA: TGCGCCAGCACCACGAGGACAGGCTTAAGCAATCAGCCCCAGCATTTT. Translation gives CASTTRTGLSNQPQHF.

The rearrangement links TRBV6-1 to TRBJ1-6; 10 bases match TRBD1. Germline lookup yields CDR1 MNHNS and CDR2 SASEGT. This CDR3 spans 15 amino acids. V dropped 3 bases and J dropped 9; count of bases not matched to a gene: 5. The chain's CDR3 is CASSETGGGRSPLHF. CDR3 bases: TGTGCCAGCAGTGAGACAGGGGGCGGACGTTCACCCCTCCACTTT.

This sequence joins TRBV5-1 and TRBJ2-4, with a tentative D call TRBD2 (5 bases). This CDR3 contains 17 residues. Per the germline V gene, CDR1 is SGHRS and CDR2 is YFSETQ. Between the trimmed V and J ends, which lost 0 bases and 0 bases, there was a span of 13 bases. CDR3 DNA: TGCGCCAGCAGCTTGGATGGACTGGTCCTAGCCAAAAACATTCAGTACTTC. This gives the protein CASSLDGLVLAKNIQYF. The whole variable domain, remainder taken from reference TRBV5-1 and TRBJ2-4, is KAGVTQTPRYLIKTRGQQVTLSCSPISGHRSVSWYQQTPGQGLQFLFEYFSETQRNKGNFPGRFSGRQFSNSRSEMNVSTLELGDSALYLCASSLDGLVLAKNIQYFGAGTRLSVL.

A few counts support this clone. V gene TRBV2 combines with J gene TRBJ1-4; 7 bases fit TRBD1. Trimming took 6 bases from V and 7 from J; bases not matched to a gene: 11. Germline lookup yields CDR1 SNHLY and CDR2 FYNNEI. The CDR3 length is 15 residues. CDR3 loop: CASRHTGTVREKLFF. The CDR3 nucleotides read TGTGCCAGCAGACACACAGGGACAGTTCGTGAAAAACTGTTTTTT.

This clone was observed a handful of times. The chain employs TRBV29-1 and TRBJ2-1, with 11 bases matching TRBD2. With V trimmed by 4 bases and J by 7 bases, 12 bases remained unmatched. The CDR3 extends over 16 amino acids. Germline loops: CDR1 SQVTM, CDR2 ANQGSEA. The CDR3 sequence is CSVGGVGTSGTNEQFF. In nucleotides, the CDR3 is TGCAGCGTTGGGGGGGTCGGGACTAGCGGAACAAATGAGCAGTTCTTC.

The chain has TRBV30 and TRBJ1-6; unclear D gene. V was pared by 0 bases and J by 9 bases, with 9 bases between. Germline CDR1 GTSNPN, CDR2 SVGIG (reference sequence). The CDR3 runs to 13 residues. This CDR3 reads CAWSVHYGSPLHF. CDR3 nucleotide sequence: TGTGCCTGGAGTGTACACTACGGTTCACCCCTCCACTTT. The whole variable domain, filled in from reference TRBV30 and TRBJ1-6, reads SQTIHQWPATLVQPVGSPLSLECTVEGTSNPNLYWYRQAAGRGLQLLFYSVGIGQISSEVPQNLSASRPQDRQFILSSKKLLLSDSGFYLCAWSVHYGSPLHFGNGTRLTVT.

The chain recombines TRBV5-4 with TRBJ2-7, with TRBD2 matching over 8 bases. Trimming at V came to 1 base and at J to 6 bases, leaving 9 bases not matched to a gene. Germline lookup yields CDR1 SGHNT and CDR2 YYREEE (reference sequence). The CDR3 covers 15 residues. CDR3 sequence reads: CASSLSGGAPFEQYF. The DNA of the CDR3 is TGTGCCAGCAGCTTGAGCGGGGGCGCCCCCTTCGAGCAGTACTTC.

The V gene is TRBV10-3, the J gene TRBJ1-1, with TRBD1 as a possible D gene (5 bases). Deletions cut 8 bases from V and 6 bases from J, with 16 bases between. The CDR3 runs to 13 residues. CDR1 and CDR2 from the germline V gene are ENHRY and SYGVKD. The CDR3 spells CAIRTVPGAEAFF. CDR3 bases: TGTGCCATCCGCACCGTCCCGGGGGCTGAAGCTTTCTTT.

The chain employs TRBV7-2 and TRBJ1-2, with D tentatively TRBD1 (5 bases). The CDR3 runs to 13 residues. Germline loops: CDR1 SGHTA, CDR2 FQGNSA. V was shortened by 0 bases and J by 4 bases, with 6 bases between the two germline ends. The CDR3 reads CASSLAGGYGYTF. The CDR3 nucleotides read TGTGCCAGCAGCTTAGCGGGGGGCTATGGCTACACCTTC.

The chain recombines TRBV6-5 with TRBJ1-2; 7 positions match TRBD1. This CDR3 is built from 15 residues. CDR1 and CDR2 from the germline V gene are MNHEY and SVGAGI. V shed 0 bases and J 2 bases; nucleotides not matched to a gene: 3. As DNA, the CDR3 is TGTGCCAGCAGTTACTCGGAAGGGGGCAACTATGGCTACACCTTC. This codes for CASSYSEGGNYGYTF.

The rearrangement uses TRBV6-5 and TRBJ1-2; D is undetermined. V dropped 0 bases and J dropped 4 bases, with 12 bases sitting between them. The length of the CDR3 is 15 residues. The germline V gene encodes CDR1 MNHEY and CDR2 SVGAGI. CDR3 in amino acids: CASSYSRGGFYGYTF. The DNA of the CDR3 is TGTGCCAGCAGTTACTCCCGCGGAGGTTTCTATGGCTACACCTTC.

For this clone: A read error may produce the germline difference seen at one junction end. The chain links TRBV7-9 to TRBJ2-7; TRBD1 matches at 9 bases. Germline values: CDR1 SEHNR, CDR2 FQNEAQ (reference sequence). This CDR3 is built from 13 residues. The CDR3 DNA is TGTGCCAGCAGCTTAGAAGGGGACAGGGTCGTGGACTTC. Encoded protein: CASSLEGDRVVDF. Combining the CDR3 with reference TRBV7-9 and TRBJ2-7 gives the whole variable domain DTGVSQNPRHKITKRGQNVTFRCDPISEHNRLYWYRQTLGQGPEFLTYFQNEAQLEKSRLLSDRFSAERPKGSFSTLEIQRTEQGDSAMYLCASSLEGDRVVDFGPGTRLTVT.

This sequence joins TRBV29-1 and TRBJ2-5; 9 nucleotides align to TRBD1. Germline lookup yields CDR1 SQVTM and CDR2 ANQGSEA. With V trimmed by 0 bases and J by 3 bases, 2 bases remained unmatched. The CDR3 is made up of 14 amino acids. The CDR3 DNA reads as TGCAGCGTTGAAGACGGGACAGGGAAAGAGACCCAGTACTTC. Translated, it gives CSVEDGTGKETQYF.

The chain employs TRBV5-4 and TRBJ1-2, with D perhaps matching TRBD1 (6 bases). V was pared by 0 bases and J by 7 bases, with 22 bases between. The CDR3 contains 17 residues. Germline values: CDR1 SGHNT, CDR2 YYREEE (reference sequence). The CDR3 loop is CASSLGSRGGRGRGYTF. In nucleotides, the CDR3 is TGTGCCAGCAGCTTGGGATCGAGGGGGGGCAGGGGACGTGGCTACACCTTC.

This rearrangement joins TRBV15 to TRBJ1-4, with TRBD1 as a possible D gene (5 bases). This CDR3 contains 15 residues. The V gene lost 0 bases and the J gene lost 7 bases, with 12 bases spanning the gap. Germline values: CDR1 LNHNV, CDR2 YYDKDF (reference sequence). CDR3 amino acids: CATSRDQQGGEKLFF. The CDR3 DNA follows: TGTGCCACCAGCAGAGACCAGCAGGGTGGTGAAAAACTGTTTTTT.

The chain employs TRBV7-6 and TRBJ1-4, with D maybe TRBD1 (6 bases). CDR3 length: 14 residues. Per the germline V gene, CDR1 is SGHVS and CDR2 is FNYEAQ. The V gene lost 6 bases and the J gene lost 5 bases, with 13 bases spanning the gap. Here the CDR3 DNA reads TGTGCCAGCAGTTTGGGCAGGGGAAATGAAAAACTGTTTTTT. It yields the protein CASSLGRGNEKLFF.

V usage is TRBV7-2 and J usage is TRBJ2-7; TRBD1 agrees at 7 bases. Germline V gives CDR1 SGHTA, CDR2 FQGNSA. Trimming took 2 bases from V and 6 from J; bases not matched to a gene: 4. CDR3 length equals 13 residues. CDR3 coding DNA: TGTGCCAGCAGCTTAAACAGGGGAGCCGAGCAGTACTTC. Translation: CASSLNRGAEQYF.

This clone was found a few times. V usage is TRBV7-9 and J usage is TRBJ1-3, with D possibly being TRBD1 (6 bases). Trimming shortened V by 4 bases and J by 1 base, and 11 bases separated the two germline ends. From germline, CDR1 is SEHNR and CDR2 FQNEAQ (reference sequence). The CDR3 extends over 15 amino acids. The CDR3 nucleotides read TGTGCCAGCAGCTCCGGGACACCTTCTGGAAACACCATATATTTT. It yields the protein CASSSGTPSGNTIYF.

The chain combines TRBV19 with TRBJ2-2, with 11 bases identical to TRBD1. There are 15 residues in the CDR3. CDR1 is LNHDA and CDR2 is SQIVND in the germline V gene (reference sequence). V dropped 7 bases and J dropped 9; count of bases not matched to a gene: 10. CDR3 protein: CASNNLGQGARELFF. Here the CDR3 DNA reads TGTGCCAGTAACAATCTCGGACAGGGGGCGCGGGAGCTGTTTTTT. The full variable domain, with the rest looked up from reference TRBV19 and TRBJ2-2, is DGGITQSPKYLFRKEGQNVTLSCEQNLNHDAMYWYRQDPGQGLRLIYYSQIVNDFQKGDIAEGYSVSREKKESFPLTVTSAQKNPTAFYLCASNNLGQGARELFFGEGSRLTVL.